This TCR beta chain was retrieved from a study of technical replicates of blood from four donors. Sequencing used immunoSEQ multiplex PCR; TCRdb keeps in-frame clones, though not all of them. The sample has under 90,000 clones, 90% to 97% seen once. Trimming at V came to 4 bases and at J to 4 bases, leaving 3 bases not matched to a gene. The CDR3 is 13 amino acids. Per germline, CDR1 SGHRS and CDR2 YFSETQ. The chain combines TRBV5-1 with TRBJ1-1; 8 bases match TRBD1. This TCR derives from a human donor in good health. Source material: T cells isolated from PBMCs. CDR3 nucleotide sequence: TGCGCCAGCAGCGGAACAGGGGGCACTGAAGCTTTCTTT. Translated: CASSGTGGTEAFF. Complete variable domain (other parts from reference TRBV5-1 and TRBJ1-1): KAGVTQTPRYLIKTRGQQVTLSCSPISGHRSVSWYQQTPGQGLQFLFEYFSETQRNKGNFPGRFSGRQFSNSRSEMNVSTLELGDSALYLCASSGTGGTEAFFGQGTRLTVV.